This T cell receptor (beta chain) came from a study of T cells in Graves' hyperthyroidism and ophthalmopathy. Study-level findings and limits: Blood also showed most of the thyroid clonotypes that were expanded above 0.001.

Germline values: CDR1 SGHAT, CDR2 FQNNGV. The CDR3 runs 15 residues. The V gene end was trimmed by 7 bases and the J gene end by 6 bases; junction bases not matched to a gene: 14. This clonotype has at least ten counts. What it binds is not known. From RNA transcripts, TCR beta CDR3 regions were amplified. HTBI primers drove first-round RT-PCR of the TCR CDR3. From the multiplex PCR reads, TCRdb called clonotypes with MiXCR, one entry per CDR3 protein. The sample has around 500,000 distinct CDR3 sequences, about 22% seen once. Diagnoses rested on clinical symptoms, serum thyroxine and TRAb, thyroid ultrasound and orbital computed tomography.

The receptor comes from a woman in her 70s with Graves' ophthalmopathy. V and J are TRBV11-2 and TRBJ2-7, with TRBD2 matching over 8 bases. The material sequenced was blood. In DNA, the CDR3 is TGTGCCAGCACCCCCGGGGGAAGCGGGAGTGGCGAGCAGTACTTC. Residues: CASTPGGSGSGEQYF. Full variable domain (remainder filled in from reference TRBV11-2 and TRBJ2-7): EAGVAQSPRYKIIEKRQSVAFWCNPISGHATLYWYQQILGQGPKLLIQFQNNGVVDDSQLPKDRFSAERLKGVDSTLKIQPAKLEDSAVYLCASTPGGSGSGEQYFGPGTRLTVT.